This entry lists 10 T cell receptor beta chains sequenced from one sample in a study of T cell responses to AZD1222 COVID-19 vaccine. Generated by immunoSEQ multiplex PCR, the TCRdb table keeps only in-frame clones and is missing some. In the table there are fewer than 130,000 clones, approximately 92% of which are singletons. The material was peripheral blood, obtained on day 0 of AZD1222 vaccination. The receptors shown here come from an adult in good health.

The J gene is TRBJ1-1, the V gene TRBV20-1, with TRBD1 as a possible D gene (6 bases). The germline gives CDR1 DFQATT, CDR2 SNEGSKA (reference sequence). The CDR3 contains 11 residues. V gave up 3 bases and J gave up 7 bases, with 9 bases separating them. CDR3 coding DNA: TGCAGTGCTAGGGGGGCCGGTGAAGCTTTCTTT. It translates to CSARGAGEAFF.

The J gene is TRBJ2-1, the V gene TRBV27, with a weak D call TRBD1 (6 bases). In germline, CDR1 is MNHEY, CDR2 SMNVEV (reference sequence). This CDR3 is 14 amino acids long. Trimming left V 5 bases short and J 5 bases short, with 13 bases between. CDR3 region: CASSHPQGHNEQFF. The CDR3 DNA reads TGTGCCAGCAGTCATCCACAGGGTCACAATGAGCAGTTCTTC.

The chain is built from TRBV28 and TRBJ1-1; D remains ambiguous. The length of the CDR3 is 15 residues. Germline V gene data show CDR1 as MDHEN and CDR2 as SYDVKM. Trimming removed 5 bases at V and 5 bases at J, with 18 bases between. In DNA form, the CDR3 reads TGTGCCAGCAGTGTACCCGGTTTAAGCCAAACTGAAGCTTTCTTT. It yields the protein CASSVPGLSQTEAFF.

V and J are TRBV6-5 and TRBJ1-2; a possible D gene is TRBD1 (5 bases). V was trimmed by 4 bases and J by 4 bases, leaving 13 bases between them. In germline, CDR1 is MNHEY, CDR2 SVGAGI. The CDR3 has 14 residues. CDR3: CASSSQGRSYGYTF. Here the CDR3 DNA reads TGTGCCAGCAGTTCCCAGGGCAGGAGCTATGGCTACACCTTC.

The chain employs TRBV5-1 and TRBJ1-4; no clear D. The CDR3 sequence is 11 residues long. Trimming left V 1 base short and J 5 bases short, with 0 bases between. Germline loops: CDR1 SGHRS, CDR2 YFSETQ. CDR3 sequence (DNA): TGCGCCAGCAGCTTGAATGAAAAACTGTTTTTT. As protein: CASSLNEKLFF.

The chain carries TRBV5-1 and TRBJ2-1, with 11 bases aligning to TRBD2. The CDR3 runs to 15 residues. Trimming removed 4 bases from V and 5 bases from J; junction bases left unmatched: 5. Germline V gene sequence: CDR1 SGHRS, CDR2 YFSETQ. The CDR3 loop reads CASSRGLAVNNEQFF. CDR3 coding DNA: TGCGCCAGCAGCAGGGGACTAGCGGTAAACAATGAGCAGTTCTTC.

The chain joins TRBV9 to TRBJ2-1; D unclear. From germline, CDR1 is SGDLS and CDR2 YYNGEE. The CDR3 has 13 residues. Trimming stripped 2 bases from V and 7 bases from J, with 10 bases between. CDR3 bases: TGTGCCAGCAGCGTCCCCCCTAGTAATGAGCAGTTCTTC. As protein: CASSVPPSNEQFF.

Only a few counts were recorded for this clone. V is TRBV5-1 and J is TRBJ2-1; 8 nucleotides agree with TRBD1. The CDR3 is 17 amino acids. J lost 6 bases, V lost 4 bases, and 15 bases had no gene match. Germline V gene lookup returns CDR1 SGHRS and CDR2 YFSETQ. CDR3 nucleotide sequence: TGCGCCAGCAGCCCGCGCCCGGGTGTCAGGGGGCTCAATGAGCAGTTCTTC. Its protein is CASSPRPGVRGLNEQFF.

The chain employs TRBV20-1 and TRBJ2-3; 7 bases fit TRBD1. This CDR3 is built from 11 residues. Unmatched junction bases numbered 9, after V lost 6 bases and J lost 12 bases. Germline CDR1 is DFQATT and CDR2 is SNEGSKA (reference sequence). The CDR3 nucleotides read TGCAGTGCCAGACAGGGACCCTTTCAGTATTTT. Translated: CSARQGPFQYF.

This clone was counted once. The CDR3 spells CAWSAEREAFF. In DNA form, the CDR3 reads TGTGCCTGGAGCGCGGAACGTGAAGCTTTCTTT. The chain has TRBV30 and TRBJ1-1; D gene uncertain. CDR3 length: 11 amino acids. V was trimmed by 3 bases and J by 7 bases, leaving 9 bases between them. CDR1 is GTSNPN and CDR2 is SVGIG in the germline V gene (reference sequence).